This T cell receptor beta chain was retrieved from a study of blood T cell repertoires in COVID-19. The CDR3 sequence is 14 residues long. With V trimmed by 3 bases and J by 7 bases, 5 bases remained unmatched. Looked up from germline, CDR1 is MNHEY and CDR2 is SMNVEV (reference sequence). Repertoires were generated with immunoSEQ multiplex PCR, while TCRdb's copy carries only in-frame clones and drops some. The sample carries 200,000 to 300,000 clones, more than 80% recorded once. The chain combines TRBV27 with TRBJ2-1, with 8 bases aligning to TRBD1. The TCR was taken from a human donor in a cohort sampled during active COVID-19. Sequenced sample: peripheral blood. In DNA, the CDR3 is TGTGCCAGCAGTTTCGACAGGGGTGGTAATGAGCAGTTCTTC. It codes for CASSFDRGGNEQFF.